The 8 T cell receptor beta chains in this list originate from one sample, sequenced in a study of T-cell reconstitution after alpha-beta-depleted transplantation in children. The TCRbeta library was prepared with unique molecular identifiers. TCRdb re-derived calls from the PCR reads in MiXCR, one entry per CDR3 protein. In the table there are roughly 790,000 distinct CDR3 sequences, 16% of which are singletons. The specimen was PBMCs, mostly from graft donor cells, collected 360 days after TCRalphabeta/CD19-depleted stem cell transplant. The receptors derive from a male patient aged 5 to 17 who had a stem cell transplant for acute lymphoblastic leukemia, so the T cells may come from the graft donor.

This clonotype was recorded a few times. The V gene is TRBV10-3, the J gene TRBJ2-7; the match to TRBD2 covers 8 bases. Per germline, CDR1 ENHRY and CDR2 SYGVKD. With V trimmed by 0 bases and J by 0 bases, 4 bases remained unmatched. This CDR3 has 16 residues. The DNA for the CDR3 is TGTGCCATCAGTGAGTCAGGAACTAGCGGCTCCTACGAGCAGTACTTC. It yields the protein CAISESGTSGSYEQYF.

DNA for the CDR3: TGCGCCAGCAGCCAAGGGTTGGGCCTGTGGTACGAGCAGTACTTC. This gives the protein CASSQGLGLWYEQYF. The rearrangement links TRBV4-1 to TRBJ2-7, with no clear D. The germline CDR1 and CDR2 sequences are MGHRA and YSYEKL. This CDR3 comprises 15 residues. Trimming removed 1 base at V and 4 bases at J, with 14 bases between.

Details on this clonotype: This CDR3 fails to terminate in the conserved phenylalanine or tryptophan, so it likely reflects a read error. The CDR3 DNA is TGTGCCAGCAGAACCGGGACTTCCACTGAAGCTTTCTCT. It encodes CASRTGTSTEAFS. The rearrangement uses TRBV7-6 and TRBJ1-1, with a possible D match to TRBD1 (5 bases). Looked up from germline, CDR1 is SGHVS and CDR2 is FNYEAQ. The CDR3 is 13 residues long. Trimming left V 6 bases short and J 4 bases short, with 12 bases between.

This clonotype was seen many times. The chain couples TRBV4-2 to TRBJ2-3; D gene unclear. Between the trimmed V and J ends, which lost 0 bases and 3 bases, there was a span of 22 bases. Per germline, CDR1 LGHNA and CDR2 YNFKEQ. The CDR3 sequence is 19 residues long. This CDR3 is CASSQELGQANLLTDTQYF. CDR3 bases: TGTGCCAGCAGCCAAGAGCTGGGTCAAGCGAACCTTTTGACAGATACGCAGTATTTT.

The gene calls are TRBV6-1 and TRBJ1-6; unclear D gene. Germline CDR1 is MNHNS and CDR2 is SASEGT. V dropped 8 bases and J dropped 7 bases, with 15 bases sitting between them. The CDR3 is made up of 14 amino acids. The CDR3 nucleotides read TGTGCCAGCCGACGTGGAGGCGTCAATTCACCCCTCCACTTT. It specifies CASRRGGVNSPLHF.

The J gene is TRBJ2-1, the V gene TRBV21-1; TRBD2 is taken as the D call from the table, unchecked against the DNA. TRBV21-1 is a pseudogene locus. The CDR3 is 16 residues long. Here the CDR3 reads CASSKAAGPRSDEQFF. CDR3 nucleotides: TGTGCCAGCAGCAAAGCGGCGGGGCCTCGGTCCGATGAGCAGTTCTTC.

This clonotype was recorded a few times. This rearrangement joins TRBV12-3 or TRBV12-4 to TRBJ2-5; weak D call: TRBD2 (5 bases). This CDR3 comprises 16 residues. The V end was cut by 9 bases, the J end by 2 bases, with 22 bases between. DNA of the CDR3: TGTGCCAGTTCACCCCTTTTAGCGAAGAAACAAGAGACCCAGTACTTC. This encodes CASSPLLAKKQETQYF.

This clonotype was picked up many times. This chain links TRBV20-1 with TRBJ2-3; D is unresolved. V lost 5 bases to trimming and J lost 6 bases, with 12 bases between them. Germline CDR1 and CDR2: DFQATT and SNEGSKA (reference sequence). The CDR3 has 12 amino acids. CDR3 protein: CSALDVVDTQYF. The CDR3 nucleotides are TGCAGTGCTTTGGATGTAGTGGATACGCAGTATTTT.